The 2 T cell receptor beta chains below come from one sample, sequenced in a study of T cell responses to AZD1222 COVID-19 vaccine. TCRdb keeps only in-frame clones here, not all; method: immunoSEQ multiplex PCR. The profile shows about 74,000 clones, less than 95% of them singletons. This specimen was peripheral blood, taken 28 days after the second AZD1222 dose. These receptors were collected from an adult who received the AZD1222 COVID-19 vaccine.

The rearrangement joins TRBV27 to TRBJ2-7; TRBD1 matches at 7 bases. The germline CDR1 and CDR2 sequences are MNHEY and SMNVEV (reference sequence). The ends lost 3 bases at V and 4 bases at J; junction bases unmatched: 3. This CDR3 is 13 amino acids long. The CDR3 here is CASSLGRGYEQYF. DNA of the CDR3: TGTGCCAGCAGTTTGGGCAGGGGGTACGAGCAGTACTTC.

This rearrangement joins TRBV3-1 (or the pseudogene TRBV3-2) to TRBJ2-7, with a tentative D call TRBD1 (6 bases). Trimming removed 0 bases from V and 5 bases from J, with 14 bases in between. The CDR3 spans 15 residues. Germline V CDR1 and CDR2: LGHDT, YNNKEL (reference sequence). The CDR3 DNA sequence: TGTGCCAGCAGCCAAGATGGTTTACAGGGCGACGAGCAGTACTTC. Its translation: CASSQDGLQGDEQYF.